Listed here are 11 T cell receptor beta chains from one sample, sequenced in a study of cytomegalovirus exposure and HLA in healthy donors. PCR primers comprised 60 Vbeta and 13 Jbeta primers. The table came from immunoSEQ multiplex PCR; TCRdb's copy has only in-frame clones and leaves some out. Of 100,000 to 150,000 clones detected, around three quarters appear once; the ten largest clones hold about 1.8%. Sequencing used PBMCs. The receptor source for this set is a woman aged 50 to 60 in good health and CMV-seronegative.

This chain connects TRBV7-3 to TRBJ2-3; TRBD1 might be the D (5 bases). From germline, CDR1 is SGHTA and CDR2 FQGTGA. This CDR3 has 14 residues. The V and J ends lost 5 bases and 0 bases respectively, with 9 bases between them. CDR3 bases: TGTGCCAGCAGCGGTGGGGCCAGCACAGATACGCAGTATTTT. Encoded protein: CASSGGASTDTQYF. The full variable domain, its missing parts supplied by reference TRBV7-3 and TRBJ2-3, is GAGVSQTPSNKVTEKGKYVELRCDPISGHTALYWYRQSLGQGPEFLIYFQGTGAADDSGLPNDRFFAVRPEGSVSTLKIQRTERGDSAVYLCASSGGASTDTQYFGPGTRLTVL.

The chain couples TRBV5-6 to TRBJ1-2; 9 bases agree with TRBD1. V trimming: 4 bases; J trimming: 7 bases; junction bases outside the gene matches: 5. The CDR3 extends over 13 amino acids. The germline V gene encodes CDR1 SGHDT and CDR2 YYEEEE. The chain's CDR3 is CASSARTGVGYTF. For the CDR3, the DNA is TGTGCCAGCAGCGCACGGACAGGGGTTGGCTACACCTTC.

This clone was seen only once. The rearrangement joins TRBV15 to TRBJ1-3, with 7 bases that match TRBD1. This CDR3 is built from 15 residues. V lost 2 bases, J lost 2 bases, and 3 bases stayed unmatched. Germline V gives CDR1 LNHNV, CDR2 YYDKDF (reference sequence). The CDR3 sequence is CATSRSQGAGNTIYF. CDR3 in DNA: TGTGCCACCAGCAGATCCCAGGGGGCTGGAAACACCATATATTTT.

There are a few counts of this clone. The CDR3 loop reads CASSQETGGAYEQYF. CDR3 in DNA: TGCGCCAGCAGCCAAGAAACAGGGGGCGCCTACGAGCAGTACTTC. The chain carries TRBV4-3 and TRBJ2-7; 9 bases are a match to TRBD1. Trimming removed 0 bases from V and 2 bases from J; junction bases left unmatched: 2. Germline CDR1 LGHNA, CDR2 YSLEER. The CDR3 loop spans 15 amino acids.

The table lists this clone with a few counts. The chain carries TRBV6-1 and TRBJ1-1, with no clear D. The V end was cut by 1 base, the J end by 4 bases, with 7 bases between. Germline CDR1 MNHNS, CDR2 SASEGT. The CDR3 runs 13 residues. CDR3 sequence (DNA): TGTGCCAGCAGTGAAGGTGAGAGCACTGAAGCTTTCTTT. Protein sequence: CASSEGESTEAFF.

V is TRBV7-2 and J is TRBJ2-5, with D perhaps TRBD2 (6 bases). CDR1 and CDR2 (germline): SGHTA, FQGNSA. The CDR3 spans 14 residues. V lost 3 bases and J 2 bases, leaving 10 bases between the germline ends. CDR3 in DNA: TGTGCCAGCAGCTTTCGTCTAGCGCAAGAGACCCAGTACTTC. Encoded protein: CASSFRLAQETQYF.

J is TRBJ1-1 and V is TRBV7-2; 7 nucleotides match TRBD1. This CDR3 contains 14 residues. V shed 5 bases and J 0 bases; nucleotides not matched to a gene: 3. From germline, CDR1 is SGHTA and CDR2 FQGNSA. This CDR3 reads CASSQDRLNTEAFF. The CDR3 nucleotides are TGTGCCAGCAGCCAGGACAGGTTGAACACTGAAGCTTTCTTT.

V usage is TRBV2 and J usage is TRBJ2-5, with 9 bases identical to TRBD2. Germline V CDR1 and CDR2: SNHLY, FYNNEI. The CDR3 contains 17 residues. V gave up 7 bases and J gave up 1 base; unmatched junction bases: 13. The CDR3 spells CASKTPRLAEIQETQYF. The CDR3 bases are TGTGCCAGCAAAACGCCCCGACTAGCGGAAATCCAAGAGACCCAGTACTTC.

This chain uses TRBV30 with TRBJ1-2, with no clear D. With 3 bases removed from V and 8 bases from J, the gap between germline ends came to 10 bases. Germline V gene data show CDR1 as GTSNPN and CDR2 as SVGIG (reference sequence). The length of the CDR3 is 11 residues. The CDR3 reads CAWRGGGGYTF. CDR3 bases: TGTGCCTGGAGGGGAGGTGGGGGCTACACCTTC.

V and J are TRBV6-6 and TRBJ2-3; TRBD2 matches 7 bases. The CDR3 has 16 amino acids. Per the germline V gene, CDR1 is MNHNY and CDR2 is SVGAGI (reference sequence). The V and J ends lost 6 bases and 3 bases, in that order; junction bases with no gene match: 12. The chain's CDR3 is CASSDGGRVVTDTQYF. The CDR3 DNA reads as TGTGCCAGCAGCGATGGGGGGAGGGTTGTTACAGATACGCAGTATTTT.

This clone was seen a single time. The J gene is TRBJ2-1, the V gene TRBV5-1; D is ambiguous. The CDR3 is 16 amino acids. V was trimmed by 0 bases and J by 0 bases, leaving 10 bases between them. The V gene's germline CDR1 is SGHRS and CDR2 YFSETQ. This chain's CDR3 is CASSLGGSTSYNEQFF. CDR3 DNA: TGCGCCAGCAGCTTGGGTGGTAGCACCTCCTACAATGAGCAGTTCTTC.